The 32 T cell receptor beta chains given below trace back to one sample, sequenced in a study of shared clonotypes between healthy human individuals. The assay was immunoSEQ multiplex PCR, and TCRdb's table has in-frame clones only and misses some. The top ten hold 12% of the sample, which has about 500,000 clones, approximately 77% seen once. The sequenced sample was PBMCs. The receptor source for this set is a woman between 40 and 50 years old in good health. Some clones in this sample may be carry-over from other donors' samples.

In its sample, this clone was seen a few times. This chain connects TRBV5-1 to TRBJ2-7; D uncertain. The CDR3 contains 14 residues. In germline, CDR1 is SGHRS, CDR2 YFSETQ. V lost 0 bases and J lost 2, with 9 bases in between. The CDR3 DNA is TGCGCCAGCAGCTTGGCAGCTTCTCCCTACGAGCAGTACTTC. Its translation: CASSLAASPYEQYF.

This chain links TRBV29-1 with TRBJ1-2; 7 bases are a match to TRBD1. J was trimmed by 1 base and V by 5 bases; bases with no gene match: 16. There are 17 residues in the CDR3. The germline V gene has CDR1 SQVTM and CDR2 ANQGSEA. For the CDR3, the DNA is TGCAGCGTTCCCGACCTAACCGGGACAGCCGATAACTATGGCTACACCTTC. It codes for CSVPDLTGTADNYGYTF.

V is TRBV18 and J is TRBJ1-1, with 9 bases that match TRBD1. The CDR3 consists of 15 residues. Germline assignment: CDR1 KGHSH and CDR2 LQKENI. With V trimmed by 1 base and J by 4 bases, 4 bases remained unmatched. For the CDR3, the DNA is TGTGCCAGCTCACCACAAGGACAGGGGATCACTGAAGCTTTCTTT. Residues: CASSPQGQGITEAFF.

This CDR3 reads CASSPGGSGNTGELFF. As DNA, the CDR3 is TGTGCCAGCAGCCCGGGGGGAAGCGGGAACACCGGGGAGCTGTTTTTT. The chain links TRBV11-3 to TRBJ2-2; TRBD2 agrees at 7 bases. The trim removed 5 bases at V and 1 base at J, leaving 7 bases unmatched. CDR1 and CDR2 from the germline V gene are SGHNT and YENEEA. The CDR3 spans 16 residues.

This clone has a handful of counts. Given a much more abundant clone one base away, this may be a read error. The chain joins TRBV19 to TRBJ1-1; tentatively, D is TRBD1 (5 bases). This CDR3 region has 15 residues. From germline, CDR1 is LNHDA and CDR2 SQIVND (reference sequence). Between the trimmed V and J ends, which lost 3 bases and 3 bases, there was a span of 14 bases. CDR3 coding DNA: TGTGCCAGTAGTATTGGGACGAGAGCGGACACTGAAGCTTTCTTT. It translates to CASSIGTRADTEAFF.

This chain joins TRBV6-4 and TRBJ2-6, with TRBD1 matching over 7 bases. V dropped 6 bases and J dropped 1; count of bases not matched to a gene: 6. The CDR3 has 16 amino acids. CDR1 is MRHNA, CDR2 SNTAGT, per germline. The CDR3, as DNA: TGTGCCAGCAGCCGACAGGGTAATTCTGGGGCCAACGTCCTGACTTTC. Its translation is CASSRQGNSGANVLTF.

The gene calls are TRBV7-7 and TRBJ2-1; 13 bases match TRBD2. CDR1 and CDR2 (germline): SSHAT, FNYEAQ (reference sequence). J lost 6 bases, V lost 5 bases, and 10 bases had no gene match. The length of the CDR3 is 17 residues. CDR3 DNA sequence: TGTGCCAGCAGCCCCGCCCGCCGGACTAGCGGGAGCAATGAGCAGTTCTTC. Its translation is CASSPARRTSGSNEQFF. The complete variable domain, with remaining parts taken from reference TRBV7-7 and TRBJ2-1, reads GAGVSQSPRYKVTKRGQDVTLRCDPISSHATLYWYQQALGQGPEFLTYFNYEAQPDKSGLPSDRFSAERPEGSISTLTIQRTEQRDSAMYRCASSPARRTSGSNEQFFGPGTRLTVL.

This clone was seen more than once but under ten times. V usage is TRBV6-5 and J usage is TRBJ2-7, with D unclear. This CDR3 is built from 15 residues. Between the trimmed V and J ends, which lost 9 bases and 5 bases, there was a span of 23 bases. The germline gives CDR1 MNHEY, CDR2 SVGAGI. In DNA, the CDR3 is TGTGCCAGGCGTATTGGCCAATTTGCACCGGACGAGCAGTACTTC. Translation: CARRIGQFAPDEQYF.

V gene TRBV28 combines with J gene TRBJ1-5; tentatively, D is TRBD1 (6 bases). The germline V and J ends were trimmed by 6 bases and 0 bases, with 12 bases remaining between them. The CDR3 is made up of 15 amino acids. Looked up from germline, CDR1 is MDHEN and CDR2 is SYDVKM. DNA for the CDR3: TGTGCCAGCAGCCGGGGACACCATAGCAATCAGCCCCAGCATTTT. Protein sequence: CASSRGHHSNQPQHF.

CDR3 sequence (DNA): TGTGCCAGCAGTGGTGATCGCAATCAGCCCCAGCATTTT. Translation: CASSGDRNQPQHF. This sequence joins TRBV6-1 and TRBJ1-5; no firm D call. Germline CDR1 is MNHNS and CDR2 is SASEGT. The V end was cut by 4 bases, the J end by 2 bases, with 6 bases between. The CDR3 runs 13 residues.

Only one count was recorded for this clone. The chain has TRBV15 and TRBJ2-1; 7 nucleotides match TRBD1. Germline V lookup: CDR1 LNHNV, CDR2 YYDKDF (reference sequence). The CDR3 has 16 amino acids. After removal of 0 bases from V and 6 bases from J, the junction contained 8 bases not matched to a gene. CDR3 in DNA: TGTGCCACCAGCAGAGAGTTCCAGGGGGTGGGCAATGAGCAGTTCTTC. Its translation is CATSREFQGVGNEQFF.

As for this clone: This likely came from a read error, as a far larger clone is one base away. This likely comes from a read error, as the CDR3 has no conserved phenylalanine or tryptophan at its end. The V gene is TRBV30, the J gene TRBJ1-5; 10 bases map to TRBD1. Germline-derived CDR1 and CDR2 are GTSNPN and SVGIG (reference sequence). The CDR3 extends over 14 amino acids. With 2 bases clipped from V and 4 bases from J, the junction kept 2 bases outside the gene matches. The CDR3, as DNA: TGTGCCTGGAGTATGGGACAGGGGAATCAGCCCCAGCATCTT. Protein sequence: CAWSMGQGNQPQHL.

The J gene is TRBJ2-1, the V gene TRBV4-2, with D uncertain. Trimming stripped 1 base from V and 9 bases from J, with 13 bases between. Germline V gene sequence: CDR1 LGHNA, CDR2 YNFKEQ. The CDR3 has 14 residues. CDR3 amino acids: CASSQGSGWGEQFF. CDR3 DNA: TGTGCCAGCAGCCAAGGGTCCGGGTGGGGTGAGCAGTTCTTC.

CDR3 nucleotide sequence: TGTGCCAGCAGCAGCAGGGGGCTGGGGACCGGGGAGCTGTTTTTT. Translated: CASSSRGLGTGELFF. This chain connects TRBV7-8 to TRBJ2-2; TRBD1 aligns across 8 bases. This CDR3 contains 15 residues. Germline trimming cut 5 bases from V and 5 bases from J; bases unmatched to any gene: 7. CDR1 is SGHVS and CDR2 is FQNEAQ in the germline V gene.

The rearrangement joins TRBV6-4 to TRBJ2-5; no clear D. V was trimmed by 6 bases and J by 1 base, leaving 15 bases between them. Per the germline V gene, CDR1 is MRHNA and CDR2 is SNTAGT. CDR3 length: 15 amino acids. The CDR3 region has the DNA TGTGCCAGCAGACGGTCGTCACAACCCCAAGAGACCCAGTACTTC. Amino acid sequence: CASRRSSQPQETQYF.

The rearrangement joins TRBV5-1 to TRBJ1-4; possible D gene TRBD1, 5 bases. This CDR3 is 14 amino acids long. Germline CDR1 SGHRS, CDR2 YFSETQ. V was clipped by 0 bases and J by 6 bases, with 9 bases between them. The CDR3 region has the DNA TGCGCCAGCAGCTTGGTGGGGGTAGATGAAAAACTGTTTTTT. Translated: CASSLVGVDEKLFF. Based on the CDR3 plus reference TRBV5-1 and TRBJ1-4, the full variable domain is KAGVTQTPRYLIKTRGQQVTLSCSPISGHRSVSWYQQTPGQGLQFLFEYFSETQRNKGNFPGRFSGRQFSNSRSEMNVSTLELGDSALYLCASSLVGVDEKLFFGSGTQLSVL.

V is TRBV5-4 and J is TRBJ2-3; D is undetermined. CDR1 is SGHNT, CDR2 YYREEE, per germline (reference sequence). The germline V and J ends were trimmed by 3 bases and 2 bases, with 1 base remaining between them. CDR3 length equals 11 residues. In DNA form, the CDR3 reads TGTGCCAGCAGCTCCACAGATACGCAGTATTTT. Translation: CASSSTDTQYF.

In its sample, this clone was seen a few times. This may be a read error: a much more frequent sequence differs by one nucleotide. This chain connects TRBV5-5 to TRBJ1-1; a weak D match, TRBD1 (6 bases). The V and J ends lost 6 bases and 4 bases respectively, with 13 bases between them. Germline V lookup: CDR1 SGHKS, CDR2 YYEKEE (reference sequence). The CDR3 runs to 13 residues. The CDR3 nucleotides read TGTGCCAGCACGAACAGGGAGAGCACTGAAGCTTTCTTT. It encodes CASTNRESTEAFF. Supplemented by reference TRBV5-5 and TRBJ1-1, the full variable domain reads DAGVTQSPTHLIKTRGQQVTLRCSPISGHKSVSWYQQVLGQGPQFIFQYYEKEERGRGNFPDRFSARQFPNYSSELNVNALLLGDSALYLCASTNRESTEAFFGQGTRLTVV.

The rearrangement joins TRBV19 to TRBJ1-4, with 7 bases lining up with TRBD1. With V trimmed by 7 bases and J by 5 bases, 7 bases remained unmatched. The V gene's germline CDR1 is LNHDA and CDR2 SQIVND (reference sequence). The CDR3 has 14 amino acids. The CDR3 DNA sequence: TGTGCCAGTATGACCAGGGGGGTCAATGAAAAACTGTTTTTT. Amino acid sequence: CASMTRGVNEKLFF.

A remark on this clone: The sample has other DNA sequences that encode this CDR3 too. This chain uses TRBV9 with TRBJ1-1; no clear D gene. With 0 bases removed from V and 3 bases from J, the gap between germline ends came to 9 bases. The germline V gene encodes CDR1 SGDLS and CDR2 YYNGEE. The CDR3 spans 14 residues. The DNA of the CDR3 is TGTGCCAGCAGCGTAGGAGGGAGGGACACTGAAGCTTTCTTT. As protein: CASSVGGRDTEAFF.

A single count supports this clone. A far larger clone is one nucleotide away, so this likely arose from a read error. The chain's CDR3 is CASGLGADANTGELFF. The CDR3 DNA reads as TGCGCCAGCGGACTGGGGGCTGACGCGAACACCGGGGAGCTGTTTTTT. The V and J genes are TRBV5-1 and TRBJ2-2; maybe TRBD1 (6 bases). Deletions cut 7 bases from V and 0 bases from J, with 16 bases between. CDR1 and CDR2 (germline): SGHRS, YFSETQ. The CDR3 loop spans 16 amino acids.

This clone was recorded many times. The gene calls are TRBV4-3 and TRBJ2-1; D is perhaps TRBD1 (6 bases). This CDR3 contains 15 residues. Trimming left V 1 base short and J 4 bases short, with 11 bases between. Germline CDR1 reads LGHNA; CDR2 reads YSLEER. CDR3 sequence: CASSQVGGGYNEQFF. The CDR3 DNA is TGCGCCAGCAGCCAAGTTGGGGGCGGGTACAATGAGCAGTTCTTC.

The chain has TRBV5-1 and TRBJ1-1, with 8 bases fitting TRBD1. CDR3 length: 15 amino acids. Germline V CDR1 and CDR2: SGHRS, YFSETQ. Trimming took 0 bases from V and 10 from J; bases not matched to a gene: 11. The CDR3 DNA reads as TGCGCCAGCAGCTTGGGGCAAACCAGGGGGCGCGTAGCTTTCTTT. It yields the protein CASSLGQTRGRVAFF.

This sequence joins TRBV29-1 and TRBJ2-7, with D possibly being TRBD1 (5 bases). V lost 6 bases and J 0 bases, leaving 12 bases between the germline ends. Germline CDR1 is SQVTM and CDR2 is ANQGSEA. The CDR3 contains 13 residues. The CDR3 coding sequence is TGCAGCGTGTCGATAGACAGCTCCTACGAGCAGTACTTC. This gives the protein CSVSIDSSYEQYF.

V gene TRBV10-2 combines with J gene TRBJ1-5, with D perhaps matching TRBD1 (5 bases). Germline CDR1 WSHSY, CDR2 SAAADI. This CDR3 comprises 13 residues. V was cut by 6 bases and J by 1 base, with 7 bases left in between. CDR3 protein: CASRGDSNQPQHF. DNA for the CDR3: TGCGCCAGCAGAGGGGACAGCAATCAGCCCCAGCATTTT.

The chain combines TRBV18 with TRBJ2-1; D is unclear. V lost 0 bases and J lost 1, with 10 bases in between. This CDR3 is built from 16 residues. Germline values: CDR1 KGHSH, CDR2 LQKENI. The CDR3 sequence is CASSPPSARSYNEQFF. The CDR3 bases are TGTGCCAGCTCACCACCCTCAGCCAGGTCCTACAATGAGCAGTTCTTC.

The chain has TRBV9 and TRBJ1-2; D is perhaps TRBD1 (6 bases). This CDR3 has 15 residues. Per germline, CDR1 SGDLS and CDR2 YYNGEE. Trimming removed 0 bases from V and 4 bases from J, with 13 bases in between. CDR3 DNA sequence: TGTGCCAGCAGCGTAGCCGGATCCAGGGGCTATGGCTACACCTTC. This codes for CASSVAGSRGYGYTF.

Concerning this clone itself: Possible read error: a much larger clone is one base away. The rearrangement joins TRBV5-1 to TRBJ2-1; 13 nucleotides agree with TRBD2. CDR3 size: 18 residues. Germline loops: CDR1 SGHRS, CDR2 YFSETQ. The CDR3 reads CASSFRTSGSSGYNGQFF. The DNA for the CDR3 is TGCGCCAGCAGCTTCCGGACTAGCGGGAGTAGCGGCTACAATGGGCAGTTCTTC.

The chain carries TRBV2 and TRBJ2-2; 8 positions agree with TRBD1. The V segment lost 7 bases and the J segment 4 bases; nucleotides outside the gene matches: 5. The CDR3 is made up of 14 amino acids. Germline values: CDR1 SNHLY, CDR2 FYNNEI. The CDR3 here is CASTLGQGTGELFF. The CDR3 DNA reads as TGTGCCAGCACCCTAGGACAGGGCACCGGGGAGCTGTTTTTT.

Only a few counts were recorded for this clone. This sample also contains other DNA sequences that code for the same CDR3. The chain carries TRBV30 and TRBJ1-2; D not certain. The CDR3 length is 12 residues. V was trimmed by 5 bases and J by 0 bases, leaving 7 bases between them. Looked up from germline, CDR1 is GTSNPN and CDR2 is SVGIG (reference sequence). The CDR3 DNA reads TGTGCCTGGGAGGGCGCTAACTATGGCTACACCTTC. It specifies CAWEGANYGYTF.

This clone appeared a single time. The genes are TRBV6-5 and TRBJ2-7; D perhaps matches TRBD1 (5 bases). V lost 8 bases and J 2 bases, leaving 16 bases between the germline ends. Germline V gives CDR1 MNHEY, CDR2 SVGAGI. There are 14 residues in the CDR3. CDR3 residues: CASQGGGSAYEQYF. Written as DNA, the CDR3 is TGTGCCAGCCAGGGCGGTGGCAGCGCCTACGAGCAGTACTTC.

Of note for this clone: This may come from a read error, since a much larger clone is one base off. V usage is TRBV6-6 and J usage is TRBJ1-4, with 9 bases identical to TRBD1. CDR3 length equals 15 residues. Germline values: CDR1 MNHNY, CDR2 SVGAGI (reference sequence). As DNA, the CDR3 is TGTGCCAGCAGCACCGAGGACAGGGGCTTTGAAAAACTGCTTTTT. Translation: CASSTEDRGFEKLLF.